The present entry profiles one TCR beta chain with its context. This entry is derived from a study of blood T cell repertoires in COVID-19. Study-wide background: Italy, Spain and the United States were the sources of the convalescent and acute COVID-19 samples. In each case, the material was cDNA or gDNA derived from T cells, B-cell-depleted T cells, or PBMCs.

Source study methods: Reference gene primer amplification yielded estimated nucleated cell counts. Using immunoSEQ multiplex PCR, the repertoire was profiled, and TCRdb retains in-frame clones only, with some absent. D and trimming were read from the DNA, whereas the V and J calls and clone size are those reported in that table. The repertoire has fewer than 300,000 clones, about 90% of them found once; the top ten carry about 2.5%. The CDR3 is 16 residues long. Seattle researchers signed up patients amid active infection and tracked them longitudinally. Sequencing was done on a sample of peripheral blood. This chain links TRBV21-1 with TRBJ1-3; TRBD1, the table's D call, was not compared with the DNA. TRBV21-1 is a listed pseudogene. The sequence derives from a person aged 18-30 years with COVID-19, enrolled during active disease. The CDR3 loop reads CASTAGPLITGNTIYF. The CDR3 bases are TGTGCCAGCACCGCAGGGCCATTGATTACTGGAAACACCATATATTTT.